This T cell receptor beta chain originates from a study of blood T cell repertoires in COVID-19. Whole-study context: Donors in the United States, Italy and Spain gave samples during acute or convalescent COVID-19.

The data were produced by immunoSEQ multiplex PCR, yet TCRdb's version contains in-frame clones alone and is incomplete. This sample has some 260,000 clones; approximately 86% occur once, and the top ten carry roughly 3.1%. The source is a woman between 18 and 30 years old with acute or convalescent COVID-19. Sequencing was performed on peripheral blood.

This CDR3 is CASSYRAPISDTQYF. CDR3 DNA sequence: TGTGCCAGCAGTTATCGAGCCCCTATTTCAGATACGCAGTATTTT. This rearrangement joins TRBV6-2 or TRBV6-3 to TRBJ2-3; no definite D call. Trimming shortened V by 3 bases and J by 4 bases, and 14 bases separated the two germline ends. This CDR3 has 15 residues. CDR1 is MNHEY and CDR2 is SVGEGT in the germline V gene.